This TCR beta chain was observed in a study of blood T cell repertoires in COVID-19. On the study more broadly: T cells, B-cell-depleted T cells, or PBMCs provided the cDNA or gDNA that served as material.

V lost 5 bases and J 4 bases, leaving 15 bases between the germline ends. Germline V gene lookup returns CDR1 SGHTA and CDR2 FQGNSA. CDR3 length: 15 amino acids. In the original processing: Reference gene primer amplification in the assay estimated nucleated cell counts. Assay used: immunoSEQ multiplex PCR; TCRdb lists only in-frame clones, some missing. V and J calls and clone size follow that table, whereas D and trimming were derived from the DNA. The sample has some 200,000 clones, 82% seen once. Sequences were obtained from peripheral blood. The chain carries TRBV7-2 and TRBJ2-1; D is perhaps TRBD1 (6 bases). The TCR comes from a woman between 40 and 50 years old with acute or convalescent COVID-19. The chain's CDR3 is CASSRNRAQYNEQFF. The CDR3 bases are TGTGCCAGCAGCCGTAACAGGGCTCAGTACAATGAGCAGTTCTTC. Combining the CDR3 with reference TRBV7-2 and TRBJ2-1 gives the whole variable domain GAGVSQSPSNKVTEKGKDVELRCDPISGHTALYWYRQSLGQGLEFLIYFQGNSAPDKSGLPSDRFSAERTGGSVSTLTIQRTQQEDSAVYLCASSRNRAQYNEQFFGPGTRLTVL.